The rows below give T cell receptor beta chains drawn from one sample of a study of blood T cell repertoires in COVID-19. The assay was immunoSEQ multiplex PCR, and TCRdb's table has in-frame clones only and misses some. The data contain just over 95,000 clones, about nine tenths of them seen just once; the ten biggest clones take up 1.7%. The material sequenced was peripheral blood. Receptors originate from a man aged 55 to 70 with acute or convalescent COVID-19. Each CDR3 is given with its conserved first and last residue. The D gene is left open where the match is weak. Size values are once, few and many counts, or a class for expanded clones, and some rows have none.

d_gene: .; v_gene: TRBV19; j_gene: TRBJ1-1; abundance: few; CDR3nt: TGTGCCAGTAGTATAGGCCGCGGGGGTGAAGCTTTCTTT; CDR3aa: CASSIGRGGEAFF
d_gene: TRBD2; v_gene: TRBV6-5; j_gene: TRBJ2-7; abundance: .; CDR3nt: TGTGCCAGCAGTTTATCTAGCGGGGGAACCTACGAGCAGTACTTC; CDR3aa: CASSLSSGGTYEQYF
d_gene: TRBD2; v_gene: TRBV18; j_gene: TRBJ2-1; abundance: few; CDR3nt: TGTGCCAGCTCACCCCTAGCGGGGGGAAACAATGAGCAGTTCTTC; CDR3aa: CASSPLAGGNNEQFF
d_gene: TRBD1; v_gene: TRBV5-4; j_gene: TRBJ1-6; abundance: .; CDR3nt: TGTGCCAGCAGCTTGGGACAGGGCCCTTATAATTCACCCCTCCACTTT; CDR3aa: CASSLGQGPYNSPLHF
d_gene: TRBD1; v_gene: TRBV19; j_gene: TRBJ1-4; abundance: .; CDR3nt: TGTGCCAGTAGTATCCCCGGGACAGGGGAGTATGAAAAACTGTTTTTT; CDR3aa: CASSIPGTGEYEKLFF
d_gene: .; v_gene: TRBV6-1; j_gene: TRBJ1-6; abundance: .; CDR3nt: TGTGCCAGCAGTGACGTCGGCGCGGGGTCTAATTCACCCCTCCACTTT; CDR3aa: CASSDVGAGSNSPLHF
d_gene: .; v_gene: TRBV7-2; j_gene: TRBJ1-2; abundance: .; CDR3nt: TGTGCCAGCAGCTTAGCGGTAGCGACAGGTCGGGGCTACACCTTC; CDR3aa: CASSLAVATGRGYTF
d_gene: .; v_gene: TRBV15; j_gene: TRBJ1-2; abundance: once; CDR3nt: TGTGCCACCAGCAGAGAGGCAGAACCTTATGGCTACACCTTC; CDR3aa: CATSREAEPYGYTF
d_gene: TRBD2; v_gene: TRBV30; j_gene: TRBJ2-1; abundance: .; CDR3nt: TGTGCCTGGAGTACGACTAGCCCGTACAATGAGCAGTTCTTC; CDR3aa: CAWSTTSPYNEQFF
d_gene: .; v_gene: TRBV7-2; j_gene: TRBJ1-6; abundance: .; CDR3nt: TGTGCCAGCAGCTTCTTAACGGGTTCACCCCTCCACTTT; CDR3aa: CASSFLTGSPLHF
d_gene: TRBD1; v_gene: TRBV5-1; j_gene: TRBJ2-2; abundance: .; CDR3nt: TGCGCCAGCAGCGAAGGACACGGGACAGGAGTTTTAACCGGGGAGCTGTTTTTT; CDR3aa: CASSEGHGTGVLTGELFF
d_gene: .; v_gene: TRBV30; j_gene: TRBJ1-3; abundance: once; CDR3nt: TGTGCCTGGAGCCGAGGGTCGAGCTCTGGAAACACCATATATTTT; CDR3aa: CAWSRGSSSGNTIYF
d_gene: TRBD2; v_gene: TRBV11-2; j_gene: TRBJ2-3; abundance: .; CDR3nt: TGTGCCAGCAGCTTATGGCGGCTAGCGGGGAATGCAGATACGCAGTATTTT; CDR3aa: CASSLWRLAGNADTQYF
d_gene: TRBD1; v_gene: TRBV14; j_gene: TRBJ1-5; abundance: few; CDR3nt: TGTGCCAGCAGCGCCGGGACAGGGGTTCAGCCCCAGCATTTT; CDR3aa: CASSAGTGVQPQHF
d_gene: .; v_gene: TRBV11-2; j_gene: TRBJ1-2; abundance: .; CDR3nt: TGTGCCAGCAGCTTGTACGGGAAGAACTATGGCTACACCTTC; CDR3aa: CASSLYGKNYGYTF
d_gene: TRBD2; v_gene: TRBV7-9; j_gene: TRBJ2-2; abundance: once; CDR3nt: TGTGCCAGCGGACTAGCGGGGGGGCGTACCGGGGAGCTGTTTTTT; CDR3aa: CASGLAGGRTGELFF
d_gene: TRBD1; v_gene: TRBV25-1; j_gene: TRBJ2-1; abundance: .; CDR3nt: TGTGCCAGCAGCGACTACAGGGGGCGCGTCAATGAGCAGTTCTTC; CDR3aa: CASSDYRGRVNEQFF
d_gene: .; v_gene: TRBV19; j_gene: TRBJ1-2; abundance: few; CDR3nt: TGTGCCAGTAGTATCCAGGGATCTATCTATGGCTACACCTTC; CDR3aa: CASSIQGSIYGYTF
d_gene: .; v_gene: TRBV5-1; j_gene: TRBJ1-2; abundance: .; CDR3nt: TGCGCCAGCAGCTTGACGGGGGATATTGGCTACACCTTC; CDR3aa: CASSLTGDIGYTF